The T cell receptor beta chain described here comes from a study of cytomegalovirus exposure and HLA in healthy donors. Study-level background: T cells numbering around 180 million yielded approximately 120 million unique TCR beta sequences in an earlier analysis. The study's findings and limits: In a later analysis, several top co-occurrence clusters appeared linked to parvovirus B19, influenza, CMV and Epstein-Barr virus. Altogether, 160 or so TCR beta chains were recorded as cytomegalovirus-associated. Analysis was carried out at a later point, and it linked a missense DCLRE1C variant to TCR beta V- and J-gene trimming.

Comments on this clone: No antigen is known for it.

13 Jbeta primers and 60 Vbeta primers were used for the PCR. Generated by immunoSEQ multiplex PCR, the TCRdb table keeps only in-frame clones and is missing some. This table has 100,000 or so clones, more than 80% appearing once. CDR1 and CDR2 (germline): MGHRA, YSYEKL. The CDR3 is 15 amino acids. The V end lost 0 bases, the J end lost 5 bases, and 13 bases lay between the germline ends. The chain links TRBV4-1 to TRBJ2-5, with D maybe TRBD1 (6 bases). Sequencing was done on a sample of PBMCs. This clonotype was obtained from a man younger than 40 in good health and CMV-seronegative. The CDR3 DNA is TGCGCCAGCAGCCAAGATCAGGGGCGTGGGGAGACCCAGTACTTC. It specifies CASSQDQGRGETQYF.